This T cell receptor (beta chain) was recovered during a study of T-cell memory formation after mild COVID-19. Findings of the study overall: Pre-infection memory contained some responding clones, which suggested that cross-reactive memory had joined.

After 5'RACE with constant-segment primers, TCR alpha and TCR beta cDNA libraries carrying sample barcodes and UMIs were obtained. TCRdb processed the 5' RACE reads anew with MiXCR; each CDR3 protein has one entry. Of 95,000 to 120,000 distinct CDR3 sequences in the sample, about 20% were seen once. For this clonotype: What it binds is not known.

Germline assignment: CDR1 SGHVS and CDR2 FQNEAQ. Between the trimmed V and J ends, which lost 4 bases and 0 bases, there was a span of 9 bases. CDR3 size: 14 residues. This chain uses TRBV7-8 with TRBJ2-5; no firm D call. The source material was PBMCs or a T cell subset sorted from them (not recorded which). The TCR comes from a man aged 18 to 29 who had mild COVID-19 (a few samples of this study predate the infection). Cell type and time point are not known. This CDR3 is CASSSNPYQETQYF. The CDR3 DNA reads as TGTGCCAGCAGCTCCAACCCGTACCAAGAGACCCAGTACTTC.